The 32 T cell receptor beta chains reported below all come from one sample, sequenced in a study of cytomegalovirus exposure and HLA in healthy donors. 60 Vbeta and 13 Jbeta primers were used in PCR. The table came from immunoSEQ multiplex PCR; TCRdb's copy has only in-frame clones and leaves some out. This table holds about 130,000 clones, about three quarters found once. Sequencing used PBMCs. The origin of the receptors is a woman aged 55-70 years in good health and CMV-seropositive.

The genes are TRBV6-5 and TRBJ1-1; no reliable D call. Per germline, CDR1 MNHEY and CDR2 SVGAGI. Trimming took off 7 bases at V and 6 bases at J, with 15 bases between the two ends. This CDR3 contains 13 residues. This CDR3 reads CASIHGPGAEAFF. In DNA form, the CDR3 reads TGTGCCAGCATCCACGGTCCGGGAGCTGAAGCTTTCTTT.

The rearrangement links TRBV19 to TRBJ2-7; 7 bases line up with TRBD1. CDR3 length: 15 residues. J lost 2 bases, V lost 6 bases, and 10 bases had no gene match. From germline, CDR1 is LNHDA and CDR2 SQIVND (reference sequence). As DNA, the CDR3 is TGTGCCAGTAGAGAAACCGGGACAGAGACCTACGAGCAGTACTTC. This encodes CASRETGTETYEQYF. Supplemented by reference TRBV19 and TRBJ2-7, the full variable domain reads DGGITQSPKYLFRKEGQNVTLSCEQNLNHDAMYWYRQDPGQGLRLIYYSQIVNDFQKGDIAEGYSVSREKKESFPLTVTSAQKNPTAFYLCASRETGTETYEQYFGPGTRLTVT.

The rearrangement links TRBV19 to TRBJ2-2; D gene unclear. Germline V gene lookup returns CDR1 LNHDA and CDR2 SQIVND (reference sequence). This CDR3 spans 14 amino acids. With 3 bases removed from V and 1 base from J, the gap between germline ends came to 6 bases. The CDR3 bases are TGTGCCAGTAGTATTGGAGAGAACACCGGGGAGCTGTTTTTT. Protein sequence: CASSIGENTGELFF.

The table lists this clone with a count of one. This chain joins TRBV18 and TRBJ1-1, with 7 bases lining up with TRBD1. V trimming: 6 bases; J trimming: 1 base; junction bases outside the gene matches: 11. The CDR3 runs to 16 residues. The V gene's germline CDR1 is KGHSH and CDR2 LQKENI. The CDR3 region has the DNA TGTGCCAGCTCGCCCGCTAGGGGGCAGGGGAACACTGAAGCTTTCTTT. Translation gives CASSPARGQGNTEAFF.

This sequence joins TRBV5-1 and TRBJ1-6; D is unclear. Trimming took off 4 bases at V and 8 bases at J, with 10 bases between the two ends. Per the germline V gene, CDR1 is SGHRS and CDR2 is YFSETQ. The CDR3 loop spans 13 amino acids. The CDR3 DNA reads TGCGCCAGCAGCCGGTCCCTAGATTCACCCCTCCACTTT. Translation: CASSRSLDSPLHF.

The chain carries TRBV27 and TRBJ2-4, with 13 positions matching TRBD2. V shed 7 bases, J shed 2 bases, and the junction held 5 bases outside the gene matches. The length of the CDR3 is 16 residues. Germline values: CDR1 MNHEY, CDR2 SMNVEV (reference sequence). CDR3 residues: CASKRLAGGPKNIQYF. Here the CDR3 DNA reads TGTGCCAGCAAAAGACTAGCGGGGGGACCCAAAAACATTCAGTACTTC.

The rearrangement uses TRBV5-6 and TRBJ1-1, with D hard to call. The V end was cut by 2 bases, the J end by 0 bases, with 11 bases between. This CDR3 is built from 15 residues. Germline V CDR1 and CDR2: SGHDT, YYEEEE. The CDR3 sequence is CASSFQRLMNTEAFF. For the CDR3, the DNA is TGTGCCAGCAGCTTCCAACGACTCATGAACACTGAAGCTTTCTTT.

Concerning this clone itself: This sample includes further DNA sequences coding for the same CDR3. CDR3 protein: CASSGGYSNQPQHF. The CDR3, as DNA: TGTGCCAGCAGTGGAGGGTATAGCAATCAGCCCCAGCATTTT. The rearrangement links TRBV27 to TRBJ1-5; D gene unclear. From germline, CDR1 is MNHEY and CDR2 SMNVEV (reference sequence). V gave up 5 bases and J gave up 0 bases, with 8 bases separating them. The CDR3 loop spans 14 amino acids.

V is TRBV19 and J is TRBJ1-3; D is undetermined. Trimming removed 3 bases at V and 0 bases at J, with 6 bases between. The CDR3 length is 14 residues. From germline, CDR1 is LNHDA and CDR2 SQIVND (reference sequence). The CDR3 bases are TGTGCCAGTAGTATTGGAGTCTCTGGAAACACCATATATTTT. It translates to CASSIGVSGNTIYF.

The V call is TRBV5-1, the J call TRBJ1-1; 10 bases match TRBD1. V lost 5 bases to trimming and J lost 3 bases; unmatched junction nucleotides: 13. Looked up from germline, CDR1 is SGHRS and CDR2 is YFSETQ. CDR3 length: 17 amino acids. CDR3 in amino acids: CASRPGPAGTGDTEAFF. CDR3 bases: TGCGCCAGCAGGCCAGGTCCCGCCGGGACAGGGGACACTGAAGCTTTCTTT.

The chain uses TRBV19 and TRBJ1-1; possibly TRBD1 for D (6 bases). Deletions cut 2 bases from V and 4 bases from J, with 26 bases between. Germline loops: CDR1 LNHDA, CDR2 SQIVND (reference sequence). The length of the CDR3 is 19 residues. The CDR3 loop is CASSISQGQLGRGGTEAFF. The CDR3 DNA is TGTGCCAGTAGTATATCACAGGGACAACTCGGGCGGGGGGGCACTGAAGCTTTCTTT.

This clone was observed a handful of times. The gene calls are TRBV19 and TRBJ2-3; 12 nucleotides line up with TRBD1. The germline CDR1 and CDR2 sequences are LNHDA and SQIVND (reference sequence). The CDR3 contains 16 residues. J was trimmed by 6 bases and V by 3 bases; bases with no gene match: 7. The CDR3 loop reads CASSITPGQGADTQYF. In DNA, the CDR3 is TGTGCCAGTAGTATTACCCCGGGACAGGGGGCGGATACGCAGTATTTT.

This clone was counted a few times. CDR3 bases: TGTGCCAGCAGTTCCGGGGGTACCGGGGAGCTGTTTTTT. Protein sequence: CASSSGGTGELFF. This chain connects TRBV6-5 to TRBJ2-2; possibly TRBD2 for D (6 bases). The germline V gene has CDR1 MNHEY and CDR2 SVGAGI. The CDR3 covers 13 residues. The V end was cut by 4 bases, the J end by 5 bases, with 8 bases between.

The rearrangement joins TRBV5-1 to TRBJ1-4; D not certain. Deletions cut 0 bases from V and 6 bases from J, with 18 bases between. The CDR3 contains 17 residues. Germline values: CDR1 SGHRS, CDR2 YFSETQ. DNA for the CDR3: TGCGCCAGCAGCTTGGATGGTAGGCCCCTCGGGGATGAAAAACTGTTTTTT. Its protein is CASSLDGRPLGDEKLFF.

The chain combines TRBV2 with TRBJ1-2; D remains ambiguous. Trimming removed 10 bases from V and 6 bases from J, with 18 bases in between. The germline V gene encodes CDR1 SNHLY and CDR2 FYNNEI. The CDR3 sequence is 13 residues long. The CDR3 bases are TGTGCCACCATAAGATCGGGTTTTGATGGCTACACCTTC. Translated, it gives CATIRSGFDGYTF.

This chain links TRBV5-5 with TRBJ2-7; a possible D gene is TRBD1 (6 bases). The CDR3 extends over 15 amino acids. V lost 2 bases, J lost 0 bases, and 12 bases lay in between. Germline CDR1 SGHKS, CDR2 YYEKEE (reference sequence). The CDR3 region is CASSLAQGSSYEQYF. Written as DNA, the CDR3 is TGTGCCAGCAGCTTAGCACAGGGAAGCTCCTACGAGCAGTACTTC.

The chain links TRBV19 to TRBJ1-1; D remains ambiguous. Looked up from germline, CDR1 is LNHDA and CDR2 is SQIVND (reference sequence). The V end was cut by 5 bases, the J end by 1 base, with 8 bases between. CDR3 size: 13 residues. The CDR3 nucleotides are TGTGCCAGTAGTCCGCCCGGGAACACTGAAGCTTTCTTT. Protein product: CASSPPGNTEAFF.

The chain combines TRBV4-2 with TRBJ1-2, with 8 bases fitting TRBD1. This CDR3 comprises 20 residues. With 1 base clipped from V and 6 bases from J, the junction kept 22 bases outside the gene matches. Germline values: CDR1 LGHNA, CDR2 YNFKEQ. The CDR3 sequence is CASSQVGLMTGVVGEHGYTF. The CDR3 DNA reads TGTGCCAGCAGCCAAGTCGGCCTTATGACAGGGGTGGTAGGAGAACATGGCTACACCTTC.

The chain is built from TRBV5-1 and TRBJ2-1; the D gene is possibly TRBD1 (5 bases). Deletions cut 2 bases from V and 9 bases from J, with 15 bases between. CDR3 length: 14 amino acids. Germline assignment: CDR1 SGHRS and CDR2 YFSETQ. The CDR3 coding sequence is TGCGCCAGCAGCTTCGACAGACTTTGGGGTGAGCAGTTCTTC. Encoded protein: CASSFDRLWGEQFF.

This chain uses TRBV4-2 with TRBJ1-1; 10 nucleotides match TRBD1. The trim removed 3 bases at V and 1 base at J, leaving 2 bases unmatched. This CDR3 spans 15 amino acids. CDR1 is LGHNA, CDR2 YNFKEQ, per germline. In DNA form, the CDR3 reads TGTGCCAGCAGCCAGAGGGACAGGGGGAACACTGAAGCTTTCTTT. It specifies CASSQRDRGNTEAFF.

The chain uses TRBV15 and TRBJ2-7; D remains unclear. The CDR3 is 14 residues long. From germline, CDR1 is LNHNV and CDR2 YYDKDF (reference sequence). V shed 0 bases and J shed 5 bases, with 11 bases lying between them. The CDR3 sequence: CATSRDLGFNEQYF. DNA for the CDR3: TGTGCCACCAGCAGAGATCTCGGGTTCAACGAGCAGTACTTC.

The rearrangement joins TRBV29-1 to TRBJ2-2, with 8 bases aligning to TRBD1. The junction had 14 bases not matched to a gene; V was cut back by 1 base and J by 4 bases. There are 18 residues in the CDR3. CDR1 SQVTM and CDR2 ANQGSEA come from the germline V gene. The CDR3 spells CSVEGGPSRGRGTGELFF. The CDR3 nucleotides are TGCAGCGTTGAAGGCGGACCCTCCAGGGGGCGAGGCACCGGGGAGCTGTTTTTT.

This chain joins TRBV6-5 and TRBJ2-7; D might be TRBD1 (6 bases). The CDR3 is 14 residues long. Looked up from germline, CDR1 is MNHEY and CDR2 is SVGAGI. Deletions cut 5 bases from V and 1 base from J, with 12 bases between. Here the CDR3 DNA reads TGTGCCAGCAGTAGGACAGCCGGATCCTACGAGCAGTACTTC. This sequence encodes CASSRTAGSYEQYF.

This clone was seen a few times. The CDR3 here is CASSASQVRNTEAFF. CDR3 nucleotides: TGTGCCAGCAGCGCTTCCCAGGTACGGAACACTGAAGCTTTCTTT. The J gene is TRBJ1-1, the V gene TRBV7-9, with no clear D. CDR1 is SEHNR and CDR2 is FQNEAQ in the germline V gene (reference sequence). With 5 bases removed from V and 1 base from J, the gap between germline ends came to 14 bases. This CDR3 spans 15 amino acids.

V is TRBV9 and J is TRBJ2-3, with 9 bases that match TRBD2. CDR1 SGDLS and CDR2 YYNGEE come from the germline V gene. V dropped 0 bases and J dropped 4; count of bases not matched to a gene: 6. The CDR3 has 16 residues. Here the CDR3 DNA reads TGTGCCAGCAGCGTAGTGGGTAGCGGGAGTCCAGATACGCAGTATTTT. Its translation is CASSVVGSGSPDTQYF.

This chain joins TRBV9 and TRBJ2-1; 10 bases align to TRBD2. V shed 2 bases, J shed 10 bases, and the junction held 9 bases outside the gene matches. This CDR3 comprises 15 residues. Germline assignment: CDR1 SGDLS and CDR2 YYNGEE. The CDR3 is CASSVSASGGREQFF. The CDR3 DNA sequence: TGTGCCAGCAGCGTCTCAGCTAGCGGGGGAAGGGAGCAGTTCTTC.

The rearrangement links TRBV4-2 to TRBJ2-7; weak D call: TRBD1 (5 bases). Trimming shortened V by 2 bases and J by 3 bases, and 14 bases separated the two germline ends. Germline assignment: CDR1 LGHNA and CDR2 YNFKEQ. The CDR3 consists of 15 residues. CDR3 sequence: CASSQLGLGDYEQYF. The CDR3 DNA reads TGTGCCAGCAGCCAATTGGGGCTAGGGGACTACGAGCAGTACTTC.

J is TRBJ1-6 and V is TRBV4-1; the D gene is possibly TRBD1 (5 bases). Germline V gene data show CDR1 as MGHRA and CDR2 as YSYEKL. Deletions cut 1 base from V and 7 bases from J, with 17 bases between. The CDR3 has 17 residues. The CDR3 DNA reads as TGCGCCAGCAGCCAAGGAACAGGTGGAGGGCGAAATTCACCCCTCCACTTT. Its protein is CASSQGTGGGRNSPLHF.

The rearrangement joins TRBV29-1 to TRBJ1-2; 8 bases line up with TRBD1. The V segment lost 3 bases and the J segment 9 bases; nucleotides outside the gene matches: 6. Germline V gene lookup returns CDR1 SQVTM and CDR2 ANQGSEA. The CDR3 is 12 amino acids. CDR3 nucleotide sequence: TGCAGCGTTGACGGGACAGGCGGAAGCTACACCTTC. Encoded protein: CSVDGTGGSYTF.

The sample holds a few counts of this clone. This rearrangement joins TRBV5-1 to TRBJ1-1; TRBD1 agrees at 8 bases. Germline V CDR1 and CDR2: SGHRS, YFSETQ. The CDR3 length is 15 residues. After removal of 0 bases from V and 4 bases from J, the junction contained 5 bases not matched to a gene. The CDR3 protein is CASSLAGGPSTEAFF. In DNA form, the CDR3 reads TGCGCCAGCAGCTTGGCAGGGGGCCCCAGCACTGAAGCTTTCTTT.

The chain recombines TRBV18 with TRBJ2-2; D remains unclear. Between the trimmed V and J ends, which lost 2 bases and 3 bases, there was a span of 4 bases. Germline V gene lookup returns CDR1 KGHSH and CDR2 LQKENI. The CDR3 is 13 amino acids. The CDR3 region is CASSPLDTGELFF. CDR3 nucleotide sequence: TGTGCCAGCTCACCATTAGACACCGGGGAGCTGTTTTTT.

The gene calls are TRBV2 and TRBJ1-1, with D perhaps matching TRBD1 (5 bases). V gave up 6 bases and J gave up 6 bases, with 14 bases separating them. The CDR3 has 13 amino acids. Germline loops: CDR1 SNHLY, CDR2 FYNNEI. The CDR3 protein is CASSAQGYAEAFF. CDR3 nucleotides: TGTGCCAGCAGCGCGCAGGGTTACGCTGAAGCTTTCTTT.